A selection of T cell receptor beta chains follows, all from one sample in a study of blood T cell repertoires in COVID-19. The assay was immunoSEQ multiplex PCR, and TCRdb's table has in-frame clones only and misses some. The data show about 91,000 clones, around 80% seen once. The source material was peripheral blood. The receptors were sampled from a man aged 65-85 years with acute or convalescent COVID-19. Each CDR3 is given without its conserved first and last residue. Each record gives: V gene, J gene, CDR3 protein.

TRBV6-5	TRBJ1-5	ASSPGTGGNQPQH
TRBV7-2	TRBJ1-4	ASSLGQGAEKLF
TRBV6-5	TRBJ2-2	ASRVLPGNTGELF
TRBV19	TRBJ1-6	ASSDGRGKVYNSPLH
TRBV5-8	TRBJ1-5	ASSLGEGTGGALNNQPQH
TRBV28	TRBJ1-2	ASSSQGTGGAGYGYT
TRBV5-1	TRBJ1-2	ASSPGQGVDGYT
TRBV10-3	TRBJ1-2	AINLGADYGYT
TRBV27	TRBJ1-1	ASRPRDTPKAF
TRBV28	TRBJ2-7	ASSSGEFFYYEQY
TRBV24-1	TRBJ2-5	ATSEDRGKRETQY
TRBV27	TRBJ1-1	ASSKGGTGATEAF
TRBV5-4	TRBJ1-4	ASSSGTGIEKLF
TRBV6-5	TRBJ1-6	ASSLAGLANSPLH
TRBV7-6	TRBJ2-3	ASSFYRRGGRDTQY
TRBV28	TRBJ1-2	ASSLLAYYGYT
TRBV7-9	TRBJ2-5	ASSSTGGPQETQY
TRBV7-9	TRBJ1-4	ASSSDRNEKLF
TRBV21-1	TRBJ1-5	ASSKRDRTYNQPQH
TRBV7-2	TRBJ2-1	ASSTPGQGYNEQF
TRBV19	TRBJ2-2	ASSISDDTGELF
TRBV7-6	TRBJ1-1	ASSLMQGGNTEAF
TRBV5-1	TRBJ2-6	ASSLGAFKITSSGANVLT
TRBV5-4	TRBJ1-1	ASSLAGGRGEAF
TRBV28	TRBJ2-1	ASSSSGRAVREQF
TRBV2	TRBJ2-5	ASSIERIQETQY
TRBV4-2	TRBJ2-2	ASSQGAGPNTGELF
TRBV3-1/TRBV3-2	TRBJ2-3	ASSQGARYSDTQY
TRBV7-6	TRBJ2-7	ASSSTTENYEQY
TRBV2	TRBJ1-2	ASRGTGLYSDGYT
TRBV2	TRBJ2-5	ASSDGGGLQETQY
TRBV6-5	TRBJ1-3	ASSFRDSRSGNTIY
TRBV28	TRBJ1-2	ASSVKGQLNNYGYT
TRBV5-1	TRBJ1-1	ASSSDSTQNTEAF
TRBV4-1	TRBJ2-7	ASSQDPTSPSTYEQY